The 20 T cell receptor beta chains below come from one sample, sequenced in a study of response to subunit inactivated influenza vaccine. TCRdb used MiXCR to reprocess the RT-PCR reads, holding one entry per CDR3 protein. The profile shows a few hundred thousand distinct CDR3 sequences, 14% of them singletons. The specimen was PBMCs from blood, collected about 11 days after vaccination. Receptors originate from a man over 45 who received an inactivated influenza vaccine.

This clonotype appeared a few times. The chain couples TRBV25-1 to TRBJ1-3; unclear D gene. The CDR3 contains 13 residues. Germline CDR1 is MGHDK and CDR2 is SYGVNS. Trimming removed 6 bases at V and 6 bases at J, with 12 bases between. CDR3 protein: CASSAGAQNTIYF. CDR3 DNA: TGTGCCAGCAGCGCGGGAGCACAAAACACCATATATTTT.

This clonotype was found a few times. The chain joins TRBV29-1 to TRBJ2-1, with 10 bases identical to TRBD1. The CDR3 consists of 15 residues. The ends lost 7 bases at V and 5 bases at J; junction bases unmatched: 11. CDR1 is SQVTM, CDR2 ANQGSEA, per germline. This CDR3 is CSADPGQGLNNEQFF. In DNA form, the CDR3 reads TGCAGCGCCGACCCGGGACAGGGGTTAAACAATGAGCAGTTCTTC.

A few counts support this clonotype. The chain carries TRBV7-2 and TRBJ1-1, with a possible D match to TRBD1 (5 bases). CDR3 length equals 13 residues. V lost 5 bases, J lost 3 bases, and 10 bases lay in between. Per the germline V gene, CDR1 is SGHTA and CDR2 is FQGNSA. This chain's CDR3 is CASSPGGYTEAFF. The DNA for the CDR3 is TGTGCCAGCAGCCCCGGGGGGTACACTGAAGCTTTCTTT.

This clonotype was detected ten times or more. The J gene is TRBJ2-1, the V gene TRBV18; TRBD1 might be the D (6 bases). The CDR3 covers 17 residues. CDR1 KGHSH and CDR2 LQKENI come from the germline V gene. V dropped 3 bases and J dropped 5 bases, with 20 bases sitting between them. In DNA, the CDR3 is TGTGCCAGCTCACCGCCAATCGAGGACAGCGATCACAATGAGCAGTTCTTC. Translation gives CASSPPIEDSDHNEQFF.

The sample holds a few counts of this clonotype. This sequence joins TRBV20-1 and TRBJ2-3, with 14 nucleotides matching TRBD2. The CDR3 extends over 16 amino acids. The germline gives CDR1 DFQATT, CDR2 SNEGSKA (reference sequence). V shed 6 bases, J shed 3 bases, and the junction held 8 bases outside the gene matches. The CDR3: CSAERLAGGQTDTQYF. CDR3 bases: TGCAGTGCGGAACGACTAGCGGGGGGGCAAACAGATACGCAGTATTTT.

The genes are TRBV4-3 and TRBJ2-3, with 11 bases identical to TRBD1. The CDR3 spans 16 residues. V shed 2 bases, J shed 4 bases, and the junction held 5 bases outside the gene matches. Per germline, CDR1 LGHNA and CDR2 YSLEER. The CDR3 loop is CASSQSRDRGADTQYF. Written as DNA, the CDR3 is TGCGCCAGCAGCCAATCCCGGGACAGGGGGGCAGATACGCAGTATTTT.

The table lists this clonotype with many counts. V is TRBV12-3 or TRBV12-4 and J is TRBJ2-1; TRBD2 agrees at 7 bases. The length of the CDR3 is 13 residues. Trimming took 2 bases from V and 10 from J; bases not matched to a gene: 5. This chain's CDR3 is CASSLYETSEQFF. The CDR3, as DNA: TGTGCCAGCAGTTTATACGAGACTAGCGAGCAGTTCTTC.

This clonotype was observed at least ten times. The chain links TRBV7-8 to TRBJ1-5; D unclear. V was shortened by 2 bases and J by 7 bases, with 12 bases between the two germline ends. The CDR3 has 14 residues. The germline gives CDR1 SGHVS, CDR2 FQNEAQ. This chain's CDR3 is CASSLQGGEQPQHF. In nucleotides, the CDR3 is TGTGCCAGCAGCTTACAAGGTGGGGAGCAGCCCCAGCATTTT.

The chain carries TRBV10-3 and TRBJ2-2; maybe TRBD1 (6 bases). CDR1 and CDR2 from the germline V gene are ENHRY and SYGVKD. CDR3 length equals 15 residues. Trimming took off 0 bases at V and 4 bases at J, with 9 bases between the two ends. CDR3 in DNA: TGTGCCATCAGTGAGTCCTACAGGGTCACCGGGGAGCTGTTTTTT. This sequence encodes CAISESYRVTGELFF.

This clonotype was picked up a small number of times. The chain is built from TRBV7-9 and TRBJ2-5; TRBD2 is a possible D gene (6 bases). Deletions cut 4 bases from V and 5 bases from J, with 11 bases between. CDR1 is SEHNR and CDR2 is FQNEAQ in the germline V gene (reference sequence). The CDR3 totals 13 residues. The CDR3 DNA is TGTGCCAGCAGCTCAACTAGCTCGGAGACCCAGTACTTC. This gives the protein CASSSTSSETQYF.

The table lists this clonotype with a few counts. The chain carries TRBV4-2 and TRBJ2-1, with D possibly being TRBD2 (5 bases). The germline V gene has CDR1 LGHNA and CDR2 YNFKEQ. This CDR3 has 16 residues. The germline V and J ends were trimmed by 0 bases and 0 bases, with 9 bases remaining between them. In DNA form, the CDR3 reads TGTGCCAGCAGCCAAGACGGGGTAAGCTCCTACAATGAGCAGTTCTTC. Protein product: CASSQDGVSSYNEQFF.

This chain links TRBV7-6 with TRBJ2-1; possible D gene TRBD1, 6 bases. This CDR3 is 15 amino acids long. CDR1 SGHVS and CDR2 FNYEAQ come from the germline V gene. V gave up 3 bases and J gave up 3 bases, with 12 bases separating them. The CDR3 DNA sequence: TGTGCCAGCAGCTTCTCGGGACATAACTACAATGAGCAGTTCTTC. Its protein is CASSFSGHNYNEQFF. The full variable domain, completed using reference TRBV7-6 and TRBJ2-1, is GAGVSQSPRYKVTKRGQDVALRCDPISGHVSLYWYRQALGQGPEFLTYFNYEAQQDKSGLPNDRFSAERPEGSISTLTIQRTEQRDSAMYRCASSFSGHNYNEQFFGPGTRLTVL.

This chain links TRBV5-8 with TRBJ2-4; D is uncertain. Trimming pared 0 bases from V and 1 base from J, leaving 11 bases between. This CDR3 contains 16 residues. CDR1 SGHTS and CDR2 YDEGEE come from the germline V gene. The CDR3 region is CASSLAWLGAKNIQYF. For the CDR3, the DNA is TGTGCCAGCAGCTTGGCTTGGCTCGGGGCCAAAAACATTCAGTACTTC.

This rearrangement joins TRBV7-8 to TRBJ2-3; no reliable D call. The germline V gene has CDR1 SGHVS and CDR2 FQNEAQ. This CDR3 is built from 11 residues. V was shortened by 0 bases and J by 9 bases, with 4 bases between the two germline ends. This chain's CDR3 is CASSLAFTQYF. CDR3 bases: TGTGCCAGCAGCTTAGCGTTCACGCAGTATTTT.

The genes are TRBV4-2 and TRBJ2-1; 11 bases align to TRBD2. Germline CDR1 reads LGHNA; CDR2 reads YNFKEQ. The CDR3 loop spans 16 amino acids. J gave up 7 bases and V 0 bases, and 5 bases lay outside the gene matches. CDR3 in DNA: TGTGCCAGCAGCCAAGAGGGAACTAGCGGGAGTAATGAGCAGTTCTTC. Translating it yields CASSQEGTSGSNEQFF.

This chain connects TRBV4-2 to TRBJ1-4; D possibly corresponds to TRBD1 (5 bases). The CDR3 has 16 amino acids. Germline values: CDR1 LGHNA, CDR2 YNFKEQ. V was pared by 0 bases and J by 6 bases, with 14 bases between. The CDR3 loop is CASSQDGGGTHEKLFF. The CDR3 DNA reads TGTGCCAGCAGCCAAGATGGGGGAGGGACCCATGAAAAACTGTTTTTT.

This clonotype was counted a few times. The chain uses TRBV3-1 and TRBJ2-2; weak D call: TRBD1 (6 bases). The V and J ends lost 5 bases and 0 bases respectively, with 10 bases between them. The germline gives CDR1 LGHDT, CDR2 YNNKEL (reference sequence). This CDR3 is built from 15 residues. The CDR3: CASSLPGANTGELFF. The CDR3, as DNA: TGTGCCAGCAGCTTACCAGGGGCGAACACCGGGGAGCTGTTTTTT.

This clonotype was counted only a few times. V usage is TRBV20-1 and J usage is TRBJ2-5; 8 nucleotides agree with TRBD1. V lost 0 bases to trimming and J lost 1 base; unmatched junction nucleotides: 4. CDR1 is DFQATT, CDR2 SNEGSKA, per germline (reference sequence). The CDR3 runs to 15 residues. The CDR3 region is CSARDRQGAQETQYF. The CDR3 region has the DNA TGCAGTGCTAGAGATCGGCAGGGGGCCCAAGAGACCCAGTACTTC.

This clonotype has ten or more counts. The chain recombines TRBV12-3 or TRBV12-4 with TRBJ2-1; 7 bases line up with TRBD1. The CDR3 loop spans 13 amino acids. V gave up 3 bases and J gave up 10 bases; unmatched junction bases: 6. CDR3 protein: CASSFPQGIEQFF. CDR3 nucleotides: TGTGCCAGCAGTTTCCCACAGGGGATAGAGCAGTTCTTC.

This clonotype occurred a few times. The rearrangement joins TRBV2 to TRBJ2-1; tentative D call: TRBD2 (5 bases). The V end was cut by 2 bases, the J end by 0 bases, with 8 bases between. The germline CDR1 and CDR2 sequences are SNHLY and FYNNEI. The CDR3 loop spans 15 amino acids. The CDR3 DNA sequence: TGTGCCAGCAGTGAACGGGAAAGCTCCTACAATGAGCAGTTCTTC. It yields the protein CASSERESSYNEQFF.